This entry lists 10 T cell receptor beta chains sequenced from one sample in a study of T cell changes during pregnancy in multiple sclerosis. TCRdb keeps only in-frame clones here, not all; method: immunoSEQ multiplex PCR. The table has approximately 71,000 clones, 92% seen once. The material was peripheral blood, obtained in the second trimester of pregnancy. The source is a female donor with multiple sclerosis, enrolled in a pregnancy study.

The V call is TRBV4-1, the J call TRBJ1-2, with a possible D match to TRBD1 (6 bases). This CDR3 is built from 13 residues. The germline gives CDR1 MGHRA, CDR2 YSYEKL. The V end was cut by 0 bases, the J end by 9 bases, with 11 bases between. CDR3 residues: CASSQEDRFSYTF. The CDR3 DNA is TGCGCCAGCAGCCAAGAAGACAGGTTCAGCTACACCTTC.

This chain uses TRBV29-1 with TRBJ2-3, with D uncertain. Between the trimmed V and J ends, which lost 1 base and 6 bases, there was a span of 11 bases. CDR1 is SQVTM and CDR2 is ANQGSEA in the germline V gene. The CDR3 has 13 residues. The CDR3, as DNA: TGCAGCGTTGAAGTACTTGCCGGTGATACGCAGTATTTT. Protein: CSVEVLAGDTQYF.

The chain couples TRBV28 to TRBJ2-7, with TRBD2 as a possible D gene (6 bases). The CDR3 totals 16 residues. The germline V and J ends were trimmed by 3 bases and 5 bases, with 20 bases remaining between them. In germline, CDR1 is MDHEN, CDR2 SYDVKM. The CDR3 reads CASSFGVGGRIHEQYF. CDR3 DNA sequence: TGTGCCAGCAGTTTTGGAGTAGGAGGGCGCATCCACGAGCAGTACTTC.

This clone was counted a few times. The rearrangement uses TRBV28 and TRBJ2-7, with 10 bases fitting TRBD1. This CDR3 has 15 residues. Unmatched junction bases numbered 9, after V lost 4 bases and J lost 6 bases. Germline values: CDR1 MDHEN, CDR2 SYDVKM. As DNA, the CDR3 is TGTGCCAGCAGTTCACCGGGACAGGGGTTGGCCGAGCAGTACTTC. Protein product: CASSSPGQGLAEQYF.

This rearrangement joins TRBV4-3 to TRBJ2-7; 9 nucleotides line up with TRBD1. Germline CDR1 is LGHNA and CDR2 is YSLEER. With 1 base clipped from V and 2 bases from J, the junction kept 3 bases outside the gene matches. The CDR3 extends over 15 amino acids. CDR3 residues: CASSQVRTGAYEQYF. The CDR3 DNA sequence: TGCGCCAGCAGCCAAGTGAGGACAGGGGCCTACGAGCAGTACTTC.

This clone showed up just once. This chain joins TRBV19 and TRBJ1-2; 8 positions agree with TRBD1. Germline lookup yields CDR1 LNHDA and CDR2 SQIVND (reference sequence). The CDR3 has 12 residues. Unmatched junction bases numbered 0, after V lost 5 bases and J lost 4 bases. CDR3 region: CASSDRGYGYTF. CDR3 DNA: TGTGCCAGTAGTGACAGGGGCTATGGCTACACCTTC.

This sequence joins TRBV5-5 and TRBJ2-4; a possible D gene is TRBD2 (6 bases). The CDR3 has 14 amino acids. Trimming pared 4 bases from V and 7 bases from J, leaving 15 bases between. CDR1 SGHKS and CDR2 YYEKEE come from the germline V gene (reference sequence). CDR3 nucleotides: TGTGCCAGCAGCCCCCCCCGGGACTCGAACATTCAGTACTTC. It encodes CASSPPRDSNIQYF.

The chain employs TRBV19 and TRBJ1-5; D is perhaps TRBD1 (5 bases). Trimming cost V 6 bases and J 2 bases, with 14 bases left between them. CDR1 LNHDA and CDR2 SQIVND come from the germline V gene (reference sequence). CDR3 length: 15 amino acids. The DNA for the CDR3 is TGTGCCAGTAGCCTGGGGAGGGGCGGCAATCAGCCCCAGCATTTT. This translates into CASSLGRGGNQPQHF.

CDR3 sequence: CASSESGTYEQYF. Here the CDR3 DNA reads TGTGCCAGCAGCGAGTCGGGAACCTACGAGCAGTACTTC. The chain combines TRBV9 with TRBJ2-7, with D perhaps matching TRBD2 (5 bases). Between the trimmed V and J ends, which lost 3 bases and 2 bases, there was a span of 9 bases. Germline V gene sequence: CDR1 SGDLS, CDR2 YYNGEE. This CDR3 is 13 amino acids long.

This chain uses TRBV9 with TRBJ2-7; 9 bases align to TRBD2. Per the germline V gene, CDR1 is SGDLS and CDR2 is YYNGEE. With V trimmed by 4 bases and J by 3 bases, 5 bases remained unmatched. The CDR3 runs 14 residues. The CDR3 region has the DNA TGTGCCAGCAGCCCCCAGACTAGCGGCTACGAGCAGTACTTC. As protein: CASSPQTSGYEQYF.